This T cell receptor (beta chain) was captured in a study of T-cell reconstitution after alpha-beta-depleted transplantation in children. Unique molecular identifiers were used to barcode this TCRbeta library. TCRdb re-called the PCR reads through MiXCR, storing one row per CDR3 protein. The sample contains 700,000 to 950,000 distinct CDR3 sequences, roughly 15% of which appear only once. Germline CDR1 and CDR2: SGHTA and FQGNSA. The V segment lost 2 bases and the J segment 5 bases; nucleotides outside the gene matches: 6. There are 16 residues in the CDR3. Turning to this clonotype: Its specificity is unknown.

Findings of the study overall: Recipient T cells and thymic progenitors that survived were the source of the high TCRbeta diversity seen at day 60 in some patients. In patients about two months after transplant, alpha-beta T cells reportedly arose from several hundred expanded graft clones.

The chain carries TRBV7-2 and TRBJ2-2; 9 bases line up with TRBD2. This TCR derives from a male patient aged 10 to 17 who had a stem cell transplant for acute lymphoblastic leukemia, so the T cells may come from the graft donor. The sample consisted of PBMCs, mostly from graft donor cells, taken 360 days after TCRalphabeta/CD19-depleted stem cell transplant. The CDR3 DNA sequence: TGTGCCAGCAGCTTACTGCCGGGACTAGCAACCGGGGAGCTGTTTTTT. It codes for CASSLLPGLATGELFF.